This TCR beta chain was captured by sequencing in a study of cytomegalovirus exposure and HLA in healthy donors. Study information: The use of the same platform for the roughly 110 validation repertoires and the 550 to 700 first-cohort repertoires was reported by a later analysis. Overall study findings and caveats: Confirmation was obtained in vitro that a few CMV-associated chains are specific for CMV antigens. Using the classifier, cytomegalovirus status was reportedly diagnosed with high specificity and sensitivity.

This clone was counted once. Its antigen is still unknown. TCRdb's copy holds only in-frame clones and misses some; the assay was immunoSEQ multiplex PCR. The table shows 130,000 to 150,000 clones, with around 90% occurring only once. The donors formed part of the 120-subject validation cohort, distinct from the 666-subject first cohort. Per the germline V gene, CDR1 is MDHEN and CDR2 is SYDVKM. J gave up 1 base and V 8 bases, and 11 bases lay outside the gene matches. The CDR3 extends over 17 amino acids. The rearrangement joins TRBV28 to TRBJ1-3, with 10 bases matching TRBD1. Sample: PBMCs. This TCR was recovered from a woman in her thirties in good health and CMV-seropositive. The CDR3 nucleotides are TGTGCCAGCCAAAGGGAGACAGGGGGCCTTTCTGGAAACACCATATATTTT. Its translation is CASQRETGGLSGNTIYF. Complete variable domain (other parts from reference TRBV28 and TRBJ1-3): DVKVTQSSRYLVKRTGEKVFLECVQDMDHENMFWYRQDPGLGLRLIYFSYDVKMKEKGDIPEGYSVSREKKERFSLILESASTNQTSMYLCASQRETGGLSGNTIYFGEGSWLTVV.